This T cell receptor (beta chain) was profiled in a study of Ad26.COV2.S vaccination and SARS-CoV-2 variants. On the study more broadly: As a participant in COV1001, the donor was in the Ad26.COV2.S trial arm.

Regarding the study as a whole: Researchers reported similar non-spike TCR breadth in vaccine and placebo recipients.

The protocol was immunoSEQ multiplex PCR, while the TCRdb copy is restricted to in-frame clones and leaves out a portion. The data show some 520,000 clones, approximately 90% seen once. Stated treatment: 15 to 20 received Ad26.COV2.S at low or high dose, single or two shots; 5 received placebo; per-sample allocation not given. The study sampled participants on day 63 after the first vaccine or placebo injection. Only one count was recorded for this clone. As yet, its antigen is unknown. Looked up from germline, CDR1 is SNHLY and CDR2 is FYNNEI. The V segment lost 7 bases and the J segment 7 bases; nucleotides outside the gene matches: 6. The CDR3 is 12 residues long.

The J gene is TRBJ1-1, the V gene TRBV2, with 7 nucleotides matching TRBD1. Sequenced here: peripheral blood, sampled in a trial of Ad26.COV2.S vaccine versus placebo. The source of this sequence is a person between 18 and 65 years old who received the Ad26.COV2.S COVID-19 vaccine or a placebo. The CDR3 loop is CASTGQSDEAFF. DNA of the CDR3: TGTGCCAGCACGGGACAGTCGGATGAAGCTTTCTTT.